The 14 T cell receptor beta chains reported below all come from one sample, sequenced in a study of a mutant IDH1 vaccine in newly diagnosed glioma. The data were produced by immunoSEQ multiplex PCR, yet TCRdb's version contains in-frame clones alone and is incomplete. The table has under 150,000 clones, approximately 87% seen once. The time point: week 11, during vaccination. Each dose of the vaccine consisted of 300 ug of mutant IDH1 20-mer peptide, with topical imiquimod. Antigen specificity for these receptors is unknown. The sequencing used PBMCs, collected from a glioma patient whose treatment included an IDH1 peptide vaccine. The receptor source for this set is a woman between 50 and 59 years old with glioma.

The sample holds one count of this clone. This chain links TRBV2 with TRBJ2-7; 10 nucleotides align to TRBD2. The V gene's germline CDR1 is SNHLY and CDR2 FYNNEI. The V segment lost 6 bases and the J segment 5 bases; nucleotides outside the gene matches: 4. The CDR3 length is 13 residues. CDR3 nucleotide sequence: TGTGCCAGCAGAGGGACTAGCGACAACGAGCAGTACTTC. Its translation: CASRGTSDNEQYF.

The rearrangement joins TRBV12-5 to TRBJ1-1; perhaps TRBD1 as D (6 bases). There are 13 residues in the CDR3. From germline, CDR1 is LGHNT and CDR2 FRNRAP. V was shortened by 6 bases and J by 1 base, with 9 bases between the two germline ends. The CDR3 bases are TGTGCTAGTGGGTTAGGGGGGAACACTGAAGCTTTCTTT. Its protein product is CASGLGGNTEAFF. Complete variable domain (other parts from reference TRBV12-5 and TRBJ1-1): DARVTQTPRHKVTEMGQEVTMRCQPILGHNTVFWYRQTMMQGLELLAYFRNRAPLDDSGMPKDRFSAEMPDATLATLKIQPSEPRDSAVYFCASGLGGNTEAFFGQGTRLTVV.

The V call is TRBV6-5, the J call TRBJ1-2; D call uncertain. The CDR3 sequence is 13 residues long. Per the germline V gene, CDR1 is MNHEY and CDR2 is SVGAGI. V gave up 3 bases and J gave up 0 bases, with 5 bases separating them. The CDR3 spells CASSYDPNYGYTF. The CDR3 region has the DNA TGTGCCAGCAGTTATGACCCTAACTATGGCTACACCTTC.

The chain joins TRBV11-2 to TRBJ2-7; no clear D gene. V lost 0 bases, J lost 3 bases, and 6 bases lay in between. Germline CDR1 is SGHAT and CDR2 is FQNNGV. The CDR3 has 13 residues. The CDR3 sequence: CASSLDPGYEQYF. CDR3 coding DNA: TGTGCCAGCAGCTTAGATCCCGGCTACGAGCAGTACTTC.

V and J are TRBV5-4 and TRBJ1-6; tentatively, D is TRBD1 (5 bases). There are 16 residues in the CDR3. Germline assignment: CDR1 SGHNT and CDR2 YYREEE (reference sequence). V lost 4 bases and J 7 bases, leaving 18 bases between the germline ends. The CDR3, as DNA: TGTGCCAGCAGCCCCAGGGTACTAGGAGACAATTCACCCCTCCACTTT. Translating it yields CASSPRVLGDNSPLHF.

CDR3 sequence reads: CASSLEGGGTDTQYF. In nucleotides, the CDR3 is TGTGCCAGCAGCTTAGAGGGGGGAGGCACAGATACGCAGTATTTT. The rearrangement links TRBV7-9 to TRBJ2-3, with D tentatively TRBD1 or TRBD2 (6 bases each). Germline lookup yields CDR1 SEHNR and CDR2 FQNEAQ (reference sequence). The CDR3 covers 15 residues. Trimming took off 1 base at V and 1 base at J, with 9 bases between the two ends. Full variable domain (remainder filled in from reference TRBV7-9 and TRBJ2-3): DTGVSQNPRHKITKRGQNVTFRCDPISEHNRLYWYRQTLGQGPEFLTYFQNEAQLEKSRLLSDRFSAERPKGSFSTLEIQRTEQGDSAMYLCASSLEGGGTDTQYFGPGTRLTVL.

This CDR3 reads CASSLTQLGEKLFF. Here the CDR3 DNA reads TGTGCCAGCAGTTTAACCCAGCTAGGGGAAAAACTGTTTTTT. The chain combines TRBV28 with TRBJ1-4; no firm D call. The CDR3 loop spans 14 amino acids. Germline V gives CDR1 MDHEN, CDR2 SYDVKM. V was trimmed by 2 bases and J by 8 bases, leaving 12 bases between them.

J is TRBJ1-3 and V is TRBV30; D is uncertain. V dropped 2 bases and J dropped 2 bases, with 10 bases sitting between them. Germline V gene lookup returns CDR1 GTSNPN and CDR2 SVGIG (reference sequence). The CDR3 sequence is 14 residues long. CDR3 DNA: TGTGCCTGGAGTAACGGAGTACCTGGAAACACCATATATTTT. Its protein product is CAWSNGVPGNTIYF.

The chain links TRBV5-1 to TRBJ2-1; 11 bases align to TRBD2. Germline values: CDR1 SGHRS, CDR2 YFSETQ. V was pared by 0 bases and J by 5 bases, with 7 bases of the junction left unmatched. This CDR3 has 17 amino acids. The CDR3 coding sequence is TGCGCCAGCAGCTTGGCTCTAGGGACTAGCGGCGACAATGAGCAGTTCTTC. It translates to CASSLALGTSGDNEQFF.

The chain is built from TRBV10-2 and TRBJ2-3; D is ambiguous. The CDR3 sequence is 14 residues long. Trimming cost V 6 bases and J 3 bases, with 13 bases left between them. Germline V CDR1 and CDR2: WSHSY, SAAADI. The CDR3 here is CASSVRGETDTQYF. The CDR3 DNA reads as TGCGCCAGCAGCGTAAGAGGCGAGACAGATACGCAGTATTTT.

The rearrangement uses TRBV27 and TRBJ2-1, with 9 bases fitting TRBD2. V trimming: 5 bases; J trimming: 2 bases; junction bases outside the gene matches: 7. The CDR3 is 16 residues long. Germline V lookup: CDR1 MNHEY, CDR2 SMNVEV (reference sequence). CDR3 sequence reads: CASSRNSGSPYNEQFF. The CDR3 DNA follows: TGTGCCAGCAGTCGTAATAGCGGGAGTCCCTACAATGAGCAGTTCTTC.

The V gene is TRBV5-1, the J gene TRBJ1-1; D remains ambiguous. The length of the CDR3 is 14 residues. V lost 7 bases, J lost 1 base, and 14 bases lay in between. CDR1 is SGHRS, CDR2 YFSETQ, per germline. CDR3 nucleotides: TGCGCCAGCTCAACGACGGCGGGGAACACTGAAGCTTTCTTT. This translates into CASSTTAGNTEAFF.

The gene calls are TRBV10-3 and TRBJ2-6; the D gene is possibly TRBD2 (5 bases). This CDR3 is built from 15 residues. The V gene's germline CDR1 is ENHRY and CDR2 SYGVKD. V was clipped by 4 bases and J by 2 bases, with 9 bases between them. The CDR3 here is CAISADGAGANVLTF. The CDR3 nucleotides are TGTGCCATCAGTGCTGACGGGGCTGGGGCCAACGTCCTGACTTTC.

This clone was observed a single time. CDR3 in amino acids: CSASTSTEAFF. The CDR3 DNA is TGCAGTGCTAGTACGAGCACTGAAGCTTTCTTT. The chain is built from TRBV20-1 and TRBJ1-1, with unresolved D. This CDR3 is 11 amino acids long. Germline loops: CDR1 DFQATT, CDR2 SNEGSKA (reference sequence). The V end lost 3 bases, the J end lost 4 bases, and 6 bases lay between the germline ends.